The subject of this entry is one TCR beta chain. Antigen: not known. Germline CDR1 LNHDA, CDR2 SQIVND (reference sequence). V dropped 2 bases and J dropped 10 bases, with 23 bases sitting between them. The CDR3 is made up of 16 amino acids. The PCR had 60 Vbeta and 13 Jbeta primers. The repertoire was sequenced with immunoSEQ multiplex PCR; TCRdb's copy has only in-frame clones and lacks some. Of about 130,000 clones listed, roughly 70% were seen once; the top ten hold more than 3%. This sample is part of a study of cytomegalovirus exposure and HLA in healthy donors. Study-level points and caveats: TCR beta chains numbering 150 to 200 were designated cytomegalovirus-associated. Three chains linked to CMV were shown in vitro to be specific for CMV antigens. A later analysis found TCR association rates differed by HLA locus, highest for DRB1 and lowest for HLA-C.

The J gene is TRBJ1-1, the V gene TRBV19; D is possibly TRBD1 (6 bases). This TCR was sampled from a man between 25 and 39 years old in good health and CMV-seronegative. Specimen: PBMCs. The CDR3 DNA sequence: TGTGCCAGTAGTATAATGTCGGTATTTAAGGGGGATGGAGCTTTCTTT. Protein product: CASSIMSVFKGDGAFF.